Included here is one TCR beta chain sequence, with context. The data were taken from a study of early T cells in non-severe SARS-CoV-2 infection. TCRdb analysed the 5' RACE reads with MiXCR anew, one entry per CDR3 protein. The sample includes around 100,000 distinct CDR3 sequences, 16% of them seen just once. Trimming took off 6 bases at V and 2 bases at J, with 12 bases between the two ends. The length of the CDR3 is 13 residues. CDR1 and CDR2 (germline): SQVTM, ANQGSEA. This receptor was identified in an adult who was a healthcare worker with PCR-confirmed SARS-CoV-2 infection or an uninfected control (not recorded which). Sequenced: whole blood. V and J are TRBV29-1 and TRBJ2-3, with D possibly being TRBD2 (5 bases). The CDR3 protein is CSVAGGDTDTQYF. The CDR3 coding sequence is TGCAGCGTGGCCGGAGGAGACACAGATACGCAGTATTTT.